This TCR beta chain is drawn from a study of blood T cell repertoires in COVID-19. About the research overall: COVID-19 samples from acute and convalescent phases originated in the United States, Italy and Spain.

As handled by the study authors: Estimation of nucleated cell counts was performed using reference gene primer amplification. Here immunoSEQ multiplex PCR was the method, and the copy in TCRdb shows in-frame clones only, minus some. That table supplies the V and J calls and clone size; D and trimming were determined from the DNA. The data hold hundreds of thousands of clones, with roughly 90% observed a single time. Trimming took 5 bases from V and 9 from J, leaving 11 bases between them. Germline V CDR1 and CDR2: SGHDT, YYEEEE. The CDR3 is made up of 11 amino acids. Cohorts were assigned according to the clinical history that participants reported.

The sequence was obtained from a man aged 60 to 75 who had recovered from COVID-19. This sequence joins TRBV5-6 and TRBJ2-5, with no clear D. The sequenced material came from PBMCs or T cells enriched from blood (not recorded which). CDR3 coding DNA: TGTGCCAGCAGTAAGCGTTCGGCCCAGTACTTC. Amino acids: CASSKRSAQYF.